Below are 13 T cell receptor beta chains sequenced from a single sample in a study of OX40 agonist ivuxolimab in advanced cancers. Method: immunoSEQ multiplex PCR; TCRdb's copy keeps in-frame clones and lacks some. The sample has about 77,000 clones, 65% to 85% seen once. The specimen comprised CD4+ or CD8+ T cells sorted from blood, sampled in a trial of the OX40 agonist ivuxolimab. The receptors come from an adult with an advanced solid tumor such as melanoma, head and neck, liver or kidney cancer.

This clone turned up a few times. V usage is TRBV7-9 and J usage is TRBJ1-2, with 7 bases aligning to TRBD1. This CDR3 comprises 14 residues. Germline V CDR1 and CDR2: SEHNR, FQNEAQ (reference sequence). J was trimmed by 4 bases and V by 1 base; bases with no gene match: 3. CDR3 in amino acids: CASSLGAGGYGYTF. The CDR3 DNA reads as TGTGCCAGCAGCTTAGGGGCAGGGGGCTATGGCTACACCTTC.

This sequence joins TRBV6-5 and TRBJ1-2, with no clear D. CDR1 MNHEY and CDR2 SVGAGI come from the germline V gene. The V and J ends lost 6 bases and 3 bases respectively, with 14 bases between them. The CDR3 runs to 14 residues. CDR3 sequence reads: CASRPSDGYYGYTF. For the CDR3, the DNA is TGTGCCAGCAGGCCTTCTGACGGGTACTATGGCTACACCTTC.

Concerning this clone itself: A far larger clone is only one base removed, so a read error is likely. The gene calls are TRBV7-2 and TRBJ2-5, with unresolved D. The J call may be faulty, since TRBJ2-7 better matches the DNA end. CDR1 is SGHTA, CDR2 FQGNSA, per germline. The CDR3 is 11 amino acids. The CDR3 sequence: CASSFLYEQYF. DNA of the CDR3: TGTGCCAGCAGCTTCCTTTACGAGCAGTACTTC.

CDR3 loop: CATSRDIGGGNYGYTF. CDR3 DNA sequence: TGTGCCACCAGCAGAGATATCGGAGGGGGCAATTATGGCTACACCTTC. This chain uses TRBV15 with TRBJ1-2; 7 positions agree with TRBD1. Germline V gives CDR1 LNHNV, CDR2 YYDKDF (reference sequence). The CDR3 sequence is 16 residues long. J gave up 5 bases and V 0 bases, and 9 bases lay outside the gene matches. Full variable domain (rest looked up from reference TRBV15 and TRBJ1-2): DAMVIQNPRYQVTQFGKPVTLSCSQTLNHNVMYWYQQKSSQAPKLLFHYYDKDFNNEADTPDNFQSRRPNTSFCFLDIRSPGLGDTAMYLCATSRDIGGGNYGYTFGSGTRLTVV.

J is TRBJ2-5 and V is TRBV4-2, with 10 bases aligning to TRBD2. Germline assignment: CDR1 LGHNA and CDR2 YNFKEQ. V shed 4 bases and J 4 bases; nucleotides not matched to a gene: 12. The CDR3 totals 17 residues. The CDR3 DNA is TGTGCCAGCAGCCGCCGCGCCGGGACTAGCGTGTCAGAGACCCAGTACTTC. Amino acids: CASSRRAGTSVSETQYF.

The V gene is TRBV7-2, the J gene TRBJ1-6, with TRBD1 as a possible D gene (5 bases). Trimming left V 1 base short and J 7 bases short, with 17 bases between. The CDR3 has 17 amino acids. Germline values: CDR1 SGHTA, CDR2 FQGNSA. The CDR3 region has the DNA TGTGCCAGCAGCTTAGGGACTGCAGGGAGGGGAAATTCACCCCTCCACTTT. Translating it yields CASSLGTAGRGNSPLHF.

CDR3 sequence reads: CASSFAGTLYEQYF. The CDR3 DNA is TGTGCCAGCAGTTTTGCCGGGACACTTTACGAGCAGTACTTC. This rearrangement joins TRBV27 to TRBJ2-7, with D tentatively TRBD1 (6 bases). The germline V gene encodes CDR1 MNHEY and CDR2 SMNVEV (reference sequence). V was pared by 3 bases and J by 4 bases, with 13 bases between. This CDR3 has 14 amino acids.

The chain couples TRBV29-1 to TRBJ2-5; the match to TRBD2 covers 14 bases. The J call is doubtful: the DNA matches TRBJ2-7 better. There are 15 residues in the CDR3. Germline loops: CDR1 SQVTM, CDR2 ANQGSEA. CDR3 loop: CSVGGGLAGDDEQYF. The CDR3 nucleotides read TGCAGCGTTGGGGGGGGACTAGCGGGAGACGACGAGCAGTACTTC.

The chain has TRBV2 and TRBJ1-1, with TRBD1 matching 9 bases. Germline V CDR1 and CDR2: SNHLY, FYNNEI. J gave up 1 base and V 4 bases, and 4 bases lay outside the gene matches. The CDR3 runs to 15 residues. DNA of the CDR3: TGTGCCAGCAGTGCACAGGGGGCGCAGAACACTGAAGCTTTCTTT. This sequence encodes CASSAQGAQNTEAFF. The full variable domain, in which reference TRBV2 and TRBJ1-1 provide the parts outside the CDR3, is EPEVTQTPSHQVTQMGQEVILRCVPISNHLYFYWYRQILGQKVEFLVSFYNNEISEKSEIFDDQFSVERPDGSNFTLKIRSTKLEDSAMYFCASSAQGAQNTEAFFGQGTRLTVV.

The rearrangement uses TRBV6-5 and TRBJ1-2, with D hard to call. Germline V gives CDR1 MNHEY, CDR2 SVGAGI. There are 15 residues in the CDR3. Trimming cost V 0 bases and J 2 bases, with 10 bases left between them. The CDR3 bases are TGTGCCAGCAGTTACTCTACATCCGCCAACTATGGCTACACCTTC. Protein: CASSYSTSANYGYTF.

This clone was counted a few times. This CDR3 reads CASSGTANQPQHF. For the CDR3, the DNA is TGTGCCAGTAGCGGGACGGCGAATCAGCCCCAGCATTTT. The V call is TRBV19, the J call TRBJ1-5; the D gene is possibly TRBD1 (5 bases). The CDR3 contains 13 residues. The germline V and J ends were trimmed by 6 bases and 4 bases, with 10 bases remaining between them. CDR1 LNHDA and CDR2 SQIVND come from the germline V gene (reference sequence).

The V call is TRBV19, the J call TRBJ1-6, with D maybe TRBD1 (5 bases). V dropped 3 bases and J dropped 8 bases, with 8 bases sitting between them. The CDR3 totals 13 residues. Looked up from germline, CDR1 is LNHDA and CDR2 is SQIVND (reference sequence). CDR3 DNA: TGTGCCAGTAGTATCGGCAGGGATTCACCCCTCCACTTT. Translation: CASSIGRDSPLHF.

The V gene is TRBV9, the J gene TRBJ1-3, with D possibly being TRBD1 (5 bases). V was trimmed by 0 bases and J by 0 bases, leaving 16 bases between them. Germline loops: CDR1 SGDLS, CDR2 YYNGEE. CDR3 length: 18 residues. The CDR3 loop is CASSVAPARGNSGNTIYF. In nucleotides, the CDR3 is TGTGCCAGCAGCGTAGCTCCGGCGCGGGGGAACTCTGGAAACACCATATATTTT.